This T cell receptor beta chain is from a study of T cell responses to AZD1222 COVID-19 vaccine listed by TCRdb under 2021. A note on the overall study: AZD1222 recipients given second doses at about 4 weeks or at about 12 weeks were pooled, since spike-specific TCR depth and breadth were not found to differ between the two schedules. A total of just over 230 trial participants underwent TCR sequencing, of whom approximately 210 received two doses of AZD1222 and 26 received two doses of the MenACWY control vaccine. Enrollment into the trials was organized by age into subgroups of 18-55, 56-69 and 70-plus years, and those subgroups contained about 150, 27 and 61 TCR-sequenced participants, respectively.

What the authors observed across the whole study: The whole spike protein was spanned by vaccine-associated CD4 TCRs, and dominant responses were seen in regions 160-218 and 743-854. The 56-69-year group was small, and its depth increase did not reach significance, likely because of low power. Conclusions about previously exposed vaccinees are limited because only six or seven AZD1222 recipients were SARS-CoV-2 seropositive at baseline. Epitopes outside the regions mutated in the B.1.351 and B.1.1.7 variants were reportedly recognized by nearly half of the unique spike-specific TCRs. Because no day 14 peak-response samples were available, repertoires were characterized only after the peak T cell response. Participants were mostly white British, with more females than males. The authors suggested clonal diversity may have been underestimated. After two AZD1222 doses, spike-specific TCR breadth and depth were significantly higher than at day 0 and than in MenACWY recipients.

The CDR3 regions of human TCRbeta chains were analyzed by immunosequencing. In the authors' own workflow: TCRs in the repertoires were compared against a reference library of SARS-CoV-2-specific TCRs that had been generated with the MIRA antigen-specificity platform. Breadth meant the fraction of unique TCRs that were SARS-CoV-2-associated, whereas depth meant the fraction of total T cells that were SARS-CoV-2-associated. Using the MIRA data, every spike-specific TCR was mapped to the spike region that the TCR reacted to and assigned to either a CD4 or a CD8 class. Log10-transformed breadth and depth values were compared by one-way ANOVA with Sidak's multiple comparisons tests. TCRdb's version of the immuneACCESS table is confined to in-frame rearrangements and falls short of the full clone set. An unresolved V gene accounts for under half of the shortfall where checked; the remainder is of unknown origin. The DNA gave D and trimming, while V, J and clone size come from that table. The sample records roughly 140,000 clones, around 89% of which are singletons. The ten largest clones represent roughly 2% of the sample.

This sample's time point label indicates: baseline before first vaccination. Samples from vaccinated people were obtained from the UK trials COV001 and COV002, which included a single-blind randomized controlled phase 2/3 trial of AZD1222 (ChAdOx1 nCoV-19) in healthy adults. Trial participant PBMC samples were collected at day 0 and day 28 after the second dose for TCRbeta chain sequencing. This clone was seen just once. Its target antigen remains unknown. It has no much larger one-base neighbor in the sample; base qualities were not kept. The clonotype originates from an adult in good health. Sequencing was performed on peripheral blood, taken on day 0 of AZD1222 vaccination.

CDR3 reads: CASSRQWDLAFF. The nucleotides read TGTGCCAGCAGCCGCCAATGGGACCTAGCTTTCTTT. The sequence links TRBV12-3 or TRBV12-4 to TRBJ1-1; a tentative D call is TRBD1 (5 bases match). The trim is 6 bases for V and 10 bases for J, with a gap of 15 bases between the germline ends. The CDR3 covers 12 residues, taking in both the cysteine and the phenylalanine. The entry retains the CDR3 DNA only, 36 bases that are in frame from base 1.